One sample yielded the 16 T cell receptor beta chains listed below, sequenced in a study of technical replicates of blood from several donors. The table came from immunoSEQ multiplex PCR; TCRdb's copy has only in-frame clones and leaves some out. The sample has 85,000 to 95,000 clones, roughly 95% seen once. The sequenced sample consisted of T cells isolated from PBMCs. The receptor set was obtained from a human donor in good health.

In DNA form, the CDR3 reads TGCGCCAGCAGTGAGGGGCCCTCTAACTATGGCTACACCTTC. Translation: CASSEGPSNYGYTF. J is TRBJ1-2 and V is TRBV10-1, with D unresolved. The CDR3 loop spans 14 amino acids. Trimming left V 2 bases short and J 0 bases short, with 7 bases between. CDR1 is WNHNN and CDR2 is SYGVQD in the germline V gene (reference sequence).

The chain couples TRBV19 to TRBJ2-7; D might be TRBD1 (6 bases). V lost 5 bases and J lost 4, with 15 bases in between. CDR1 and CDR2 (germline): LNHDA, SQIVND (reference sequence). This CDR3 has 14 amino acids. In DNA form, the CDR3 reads TGTGCCAGTAGTTTGCAGGGGAGAGATTACGAGCAGTACTTC. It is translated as CASSLQGRDYEQYF.

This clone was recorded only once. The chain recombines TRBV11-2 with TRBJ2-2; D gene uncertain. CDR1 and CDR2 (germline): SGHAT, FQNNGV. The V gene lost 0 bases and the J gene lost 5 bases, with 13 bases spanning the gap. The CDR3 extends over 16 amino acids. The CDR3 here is CASSLDRSRKTGELFF. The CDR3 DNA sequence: TGTGCCAGCAGCTTAGATAGGTCTAGGAAGACCGGGGAGCTGTTTTTT.

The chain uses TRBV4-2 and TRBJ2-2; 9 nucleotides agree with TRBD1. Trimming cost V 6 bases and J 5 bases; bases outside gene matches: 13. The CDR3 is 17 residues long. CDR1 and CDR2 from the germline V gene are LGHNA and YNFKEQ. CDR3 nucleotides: TGTGCCAGCAGGTCAAGTCGACGGACAGGGGAAACCGGGGAGCTGTTTTTT. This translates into CASRSSRRTGETGELFF.

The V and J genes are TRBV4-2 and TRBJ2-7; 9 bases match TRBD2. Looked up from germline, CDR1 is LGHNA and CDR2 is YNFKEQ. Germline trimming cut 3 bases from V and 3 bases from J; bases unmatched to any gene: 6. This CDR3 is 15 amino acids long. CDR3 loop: CASSQISGRGYEQYF. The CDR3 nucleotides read TGTGCCAGCAGCCAGATTAGCGGGAGAGGCTACGAGCAGTACTTC.

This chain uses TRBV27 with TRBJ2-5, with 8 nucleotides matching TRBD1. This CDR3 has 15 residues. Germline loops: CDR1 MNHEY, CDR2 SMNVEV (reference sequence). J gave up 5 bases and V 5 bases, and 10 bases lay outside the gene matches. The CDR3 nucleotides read TGTGCCAGCAGTCCAGATCCAGGGGGCGAGGAGACCCAGTACTTC. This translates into CASSPDPGGEETQYF.

In DNA form, the CDR3 reads TGTGCCAGCAGCCAAGAAGCCGAGATGTACGAGCAGTACTTC. Its translation: CASSQEAEMYEQYF. J is TRBJ2-7 and V is TRBV14; no definite D call. V lost 0 bases and J lost 4, with 10 bases in between. This CDR3 region has 14 residues. Looked up from germline, CDR1 is SGHDN and CDR2 is FVKESK.

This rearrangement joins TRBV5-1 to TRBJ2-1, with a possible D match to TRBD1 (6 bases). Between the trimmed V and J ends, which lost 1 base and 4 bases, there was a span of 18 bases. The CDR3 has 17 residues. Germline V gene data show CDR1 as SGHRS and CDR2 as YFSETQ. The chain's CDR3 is CASSLLKPGHRYNEQFF. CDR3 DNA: TGCGCCAGCAGCTTGCTCAAGCCGGGACACCGATACAATGAGCAGTTCTTC.

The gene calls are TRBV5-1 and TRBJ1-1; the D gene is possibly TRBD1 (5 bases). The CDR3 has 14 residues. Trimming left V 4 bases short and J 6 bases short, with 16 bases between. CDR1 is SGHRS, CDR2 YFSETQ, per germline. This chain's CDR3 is CASSRQKDSPEAFF. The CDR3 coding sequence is TGCGCCAGCAGCCGACAAAAAGACAGTCCTGAAGCTTTCTTT.

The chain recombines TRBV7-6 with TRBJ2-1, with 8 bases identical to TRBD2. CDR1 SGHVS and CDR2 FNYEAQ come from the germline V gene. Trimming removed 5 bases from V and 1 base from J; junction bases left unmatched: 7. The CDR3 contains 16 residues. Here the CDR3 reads CASSPQAGDSYNEQFF. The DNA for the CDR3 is TGTGCCAGCAGCCCCCAAGCGGGAGATTCCTACAATGAGCAGTTCTTC. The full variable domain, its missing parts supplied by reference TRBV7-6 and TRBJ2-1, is GAGVSQSPRYKVTKRGQDVALRCDPISGHVSLYWYRQALGQGPEFLTYFNYEAQQDKSGLPNDRFSAERPEGSISTLTIQRTEQRDSAMYRCASSPQAGDSYNEQFFGPGTRLTVL.

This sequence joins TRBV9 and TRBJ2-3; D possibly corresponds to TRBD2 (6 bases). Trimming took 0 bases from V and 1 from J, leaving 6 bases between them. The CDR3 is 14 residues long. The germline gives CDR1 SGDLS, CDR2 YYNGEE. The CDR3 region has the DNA TGTGCCAGCAGCGTAGCTAGCGGCACAGATACGCAGTATTTT. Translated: CASSVASGTDTQYF.

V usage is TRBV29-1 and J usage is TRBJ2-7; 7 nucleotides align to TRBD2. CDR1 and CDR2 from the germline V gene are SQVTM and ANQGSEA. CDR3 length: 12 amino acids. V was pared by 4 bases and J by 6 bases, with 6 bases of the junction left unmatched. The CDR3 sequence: CSVAGGGVEQYF. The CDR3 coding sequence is TGCAGCGTTGCGGGGGGTGGAGTCGAGCAGTACTTC.

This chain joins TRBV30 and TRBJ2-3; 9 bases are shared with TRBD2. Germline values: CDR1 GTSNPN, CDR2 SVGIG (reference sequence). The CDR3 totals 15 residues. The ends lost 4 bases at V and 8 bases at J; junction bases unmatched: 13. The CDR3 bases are TGTGCCTGGATCGGCTGGCGGGAGGGATATCTTACGCAGTATTTT. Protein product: CAWIGWREGYLTQYF.

CDR3 in DNA: TGTGCCAGCAGTGCAATACTAGCGGGAGCAGATACGCAGTATTTT. Translation gives CASSAILAGADTQYF. The chain is built from TRBV2 and TRBJ2-3, with 11 bases lining up with TRBD2. V gave up 4 bases and J gave up 4 bases; unmatched junction bases: 4. The CDR3 is 15 amino acids. CDR1 and CDR2 (germline): SNHLY, FYNNEI.

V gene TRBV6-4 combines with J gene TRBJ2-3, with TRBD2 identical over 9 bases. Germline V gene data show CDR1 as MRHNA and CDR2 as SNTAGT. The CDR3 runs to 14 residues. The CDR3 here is CARREGVSTDTQYF. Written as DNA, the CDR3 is TGTGCAAGGCGGGAGGGGGTTAGCACAGATACGCAGTATTTT.

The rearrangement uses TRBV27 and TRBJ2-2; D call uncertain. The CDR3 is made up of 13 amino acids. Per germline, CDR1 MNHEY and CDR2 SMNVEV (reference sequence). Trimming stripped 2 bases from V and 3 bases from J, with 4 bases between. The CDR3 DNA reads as TGTGCCAGCAGTTTACACTACACCGGGGAGCTGTTTTTT. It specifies CASSLHYTGELFF.